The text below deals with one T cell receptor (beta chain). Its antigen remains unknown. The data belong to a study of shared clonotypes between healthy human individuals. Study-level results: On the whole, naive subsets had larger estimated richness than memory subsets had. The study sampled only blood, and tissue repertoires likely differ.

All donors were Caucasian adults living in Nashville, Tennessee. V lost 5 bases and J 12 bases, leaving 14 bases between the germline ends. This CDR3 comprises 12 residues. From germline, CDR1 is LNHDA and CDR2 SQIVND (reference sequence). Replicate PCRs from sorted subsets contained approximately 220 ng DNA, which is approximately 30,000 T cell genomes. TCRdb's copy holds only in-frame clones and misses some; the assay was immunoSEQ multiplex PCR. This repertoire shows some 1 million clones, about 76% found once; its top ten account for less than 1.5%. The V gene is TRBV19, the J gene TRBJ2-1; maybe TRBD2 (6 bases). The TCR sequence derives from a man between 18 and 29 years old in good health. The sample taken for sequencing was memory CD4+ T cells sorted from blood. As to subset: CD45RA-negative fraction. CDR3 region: CASSPPGVRQFF. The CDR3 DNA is TGTGCCAGTAGTCCCCCGGGGGTAAGGCAGTTCTTC.